This T cell receptor beta chain originates from a study of T-cell reconstitution after alpha-beta-depleted transplantation in children. Unique molecular identifiers were built into the TCRbeta library. TCRdb reanalysed the PCR reads using MiXCR and keeps one entry per CDR3 protein. The sample lists 400,000 to 500,000 distinct CDR3 sequences; approximately 10% were seen once. The CDR3 has 12 residues. Trimming took off 5 bases at V and 7 bases at J, with 11 bases between the two ends. The specimen was PBMCs from the stem cell graft donor, collected from the stem cell graft. The V call is TRBV12-3 or TRBV12-4, the J call TRBJ1-1; maybe TRBD1 (6 bases). The receptor's source is a human donor who donated a stem cell graft to a child with acute myeloid leukemia. The CDR3 DNA follows: TGTGCCAGCAGTCAGGGGCAGATTGAAGCTTTCTTT. It encodes CASSQGQIEAFF.